The source of this T cell receptor beta chain is a study of CD8 T cells in Susac syndrome. Across the study: Treatment at blood withdrawal was none, corticosteroids, or intravenous immunoglobulin alone in Susac syndrome patients.

High-throughput TCR beta sequencing covered peripheral CD8+ and CD4+ T cells. Negative isolation was used for CD8+ and CD4+ T cells and FACS enrichment for TEMRA cells. V was trimmed by 0 bases and J by 3 bases, leaving 9 bases between them. The CDR3 is 14 amino acids. Germline V gives CDR1 GTSNPN, CDR2 SVGIG (reference sequence). Study results and limitations: None of the CD4+ T cell repertoires in Susac syndrome showed clonal expansion.

With respect to this clonotype: Its antigen is as yet unknown.

With random hexamers, roughly 0.45 to 1 ug RNA was reverse transcribed. TCRdb re-derived calls from the immunoSEQ multiplex PCR reads in MiXCR, one entry per CDR3 protein. The data hold approximately 190,000 distinct CDR3 sequences, with 75% to 95% observed a single time. The chain recombines TRBV30 with TRBJ1-5, with a tentative D call TRBD1 (5 bases). The sample was CD4+ T cells from PBMCs. The source is a human donor with Susac syndrome. The CDR3: CAWSVDSFNQPQHF. DNA of the CDR3: TGTGCCTGGAGTGTAGACAGCTTCAATCAGCCCCAGCATTTT.